These 5 T cell receptor beta chains originate from one sample sequenced in a study of blood T cells in healthy people across ages. Combining a sample-barcoded 5' primer with a J-beta primer mix, a second PCR ran for roughly 6 to 12 cycles. In TCRdb, the 5' RACE reads were re-called with MiXCR into one record per CDR3 protein. This sample yields 800,000 to 950,000 distinct CDR3 sequences, of which under 35% are seen a single time; approximately 10% belongs to the top ten. These same data were also listed under a study on T cells of mothers and their children.

The sample comprised blood. All receptors come from a woman between 35 and 50 years old in good health.

The gene calls are TRBV20-1 and TRBJ2-3; 11 nucleotides align to TRBD2. The CDR3 is 19 amino acids. Germline CDR1 and CDR2: DFQATT and SNEGSKA (reference sequence). V gave up 0 bases and J gave up 2 bases; unmatched junction bases: 13. The CDR3 DNA sequence: TGCAGTGCTAGAGAAATCACACCGGGACTAGCGGATCCCACAGATACGCAGTATTTT. The encoded protein is CSAREITPGLADPTDTQYF.

This clonotype has just a few counts. The CDR3 sequence: CSVEEGGTGGYTF. The CDR3 DNA reads as TGCAGCGTTGAAGAGGGCGGGACGGGAGGCTACACCTTC. The genes are TRBV29-1 and TRBJ1-2; D perhaps matches TRBD1 (5 bases). CDR3 length equals 13 residues. V was cut by 0 bases and J by 8 bases, with 13 bases left in between. Germline-derived CDR1 and CDR2 are SQVTM and ANQGSEA. Looking up the rest from reference TRBV29-1 and TRBJ1-2 gives the full variable domain: SAVISQKPSRDICQRGTSLTIQCQVDSQVTMMFWYRQQPGQSLTLIATANQGSEATYESGFVIDKFPISRPNLTFSTLTVSNMSPEDSSIYLCSVEEGGTGGYTFGSGTRLTVV.

This clonotype was picked up many times. This chain links TRBV20-1 with TRBJ2-1; D is uncertain. Trimming removed 1 base at V and 8 bases at J, with 6 bases between. Per germline, CDR1 DFQATT and CDR2 SNEGSKA (reference sequence). The CDR3 spans 11 residues. The CDR3 nucleotides are TGCAGTGCTAGAGTAGATTATGAGCAGTTCTTC. Amino acid sequence: CSARVDYEQFF.

On this clonotype: It may be a read error: a sequence one base away is much more abundant. The rearrangement joins TRBV28 to TRBJ2-1; TRBD1 might be the D (5 bases). CDR3 size: 13 residues. The germline V gene has CDR1 MDHEN and CDR2 SYDVKM. Trimming cost V 2 bases and J 13 bases, with 15 bases left between them. The CDR3 DNA reads as TGTGCCAGCAGTTTAGCAGGGCCAGAGACCCAGTTCTTC. Amino acids: CASSLAGPETQFF.

Written as DNA, the CDR3 is TGTGCCAGCAGCGTAGACGGTCATCGCTCTCAAGCTTTCTTT. This encodes CASSVDGHRSQAFF. The chain recombines TRBV9 with TRBJ1-1, with D uncertain. The germline V and J ends were trimmed by 0 bases and 9 bases, with 15 bases remaining between them. The CDR3 runs to 14 residues. CDR1 is SGDLS and CDR2 is YYNGEE in the germline V gene.